A selection of T cell receptor beta chains follows, all from one sample in a study of blood T cell repertoires in COVID-19. Sequencing was performed with immunoSEQ multiplex PCR; in TCRdb, only in-frame clones are kept and a portion is missing. The table shows approximately 390,000 clones, with 70% to 90% occurring only once. Sequenced: PBMCs or T cells enriched from blood (not recorded which). The source is a woman between 35 and 50 years old with acute COVID-19. The CDR3 runs from the conserved cysteine through the conserved F or W. The D gene is left open where the match is weak. Size tells how often a clone was seen (once, few, many) or the class of an expanded clone, and some rows leave it out.

size	J	D	V	CDR3	DNA
.	TRBJ2-5	TRBD2	TRBV24-1	CATSDLQGGGRETQYF	TGTGCCACCAGTGATTTGCAAGGCGGGGGGCGGGAGACCCAGTACTTC
once	TRBJ1-1	.	TRBV2	CASSAGANILNTEAFF	TGTGCCAGCAGTGCAGGGGCCAATATCCTGAACACTGAAGCTTTCTTT
.	TRBJ1-2	.	TRBV6-1	CASSDRGRNYYGYTF	TGTGCCAGCAGTGACAGGGGTCGAAACTACTATGGCTACACCTTC
.	TRBJ1-5	.	TRBV19	CASTGNYQPQHF	TGTGCCAGTACAGGAAATTATCAGCCCCAGCATTTT
.	TRBJ2-3	.	TRBV18	CASSLIGGSTDTQYF	TGTGCCAGCTCTCTGATCGGGGGTAGCACAGATACGCAGTATTTT
once	TRBJ1-1	.	TRBV4-1	CASSPSRASGVNTEAFF	TGCGCCAGCAGCCCCTCCCGGGCCTCAGGGGTGAACACTGAAGCTTTCTTT
.	TRBJ2-1	TRBD1	TRBV10-3	CATTIPGQGDEQFF	TGTGCCACTACAATACCGGGACAGGGAGATGAGCAGTTCTTC
.	TRBJ2-1	.	TRBV7-6	CASSSPAPGGDNEQFF	TGTGCCAGCAGCTCCCCCGCACCCGGAGGTGATAATGAGCAGTTCTTC
.	TRBJ1-5	.	TRBV18	CASSERKNNQPQHF	TGTGCCAGCTCAGAGAGAAAGAACAATCAGCCCCAGCATTTT
.	TRBJ1-2	TRBD1	TRBV10-3	CAISERTGNYGYTF	TGTGCCATCAGTGAGAGGACAGGGAACTATGGCTACACCTTC
.	TRBJ1-1	TRBD1	TRBV10-3	CAISEGMTGGNTEAFF	TGTGCCATCAGTGAGGGGATGACAGGGGGTAACACTGAAGCTTTCTTT
.	TRBJ1-1	.	TRBV6-5	CASSSTGSEAFF	TGTGCCAGCAGTTCGACAGGATCCGAAGCTTTCTTT
.	TRBJ2-5	.	TRBV18	CASSPPSWQGQETQYF	TGTGCCAGCTCACCACCGAGCTGGCAGGGCCAAGAGACCCAGTACTTC
.	TRBJ1-1	.	TRBV7-9	CASSPSPSQGLNTEAFF	TGTGCCAGCAGCCCTAGTCCCTCACAGGGCTTGAACACTGAAGCTTTCTTT
few	TRBJ1-6	TRBD1	TRBV5-5	CASSVTGGESPLHF	TGTGCCAGCAGCGTAACAGGGGGCGAATCACCCCTCCACTTT
once	TRBJ1-2	.	TRBV27	CASRPIQGPAYGYTF	TGTGCCAGCAGGCCGATACAGGGTCCGGCCTATGGCTACACCTTC
few	TRBJ1-4	.	TRBV24-1	CATSDSYHQGYEKLFF	TGTGCCACCAGTGATTCCTACCACCAGGGCTATGAAAAACTGTTTTTT
.	TRBJ1-6	.	TRBV30	CAWSVLSVLGALESPLHF	TGTGCCTGGAGTGTACTCTCTGTGTTGGGGGCCCTAGAATCACCCCTCCACTTT
.	TRBJ2-5	.	TRBV11-2	CASRKLGGETQYF	TGTGCCAGCAGGAAATTAGGGGGAGAGACCCAGTACTTC
.	TRBJ2-2	.	TRBV5-1	CASRYSENTGELFF	TGCGCCAGCAGGTACAGTGAGAACACCGGGGAGCTGTTTTTT
medium-sized	TRBJ2-1	TRBD1	TRBV4-1	CASSPGLDRVPYNEQFF	TGCGCCAGCAGCCCGGGTCTCGACAGGGTACCCTACAATGAGCAGTTCTTC
.	TRBJ2-5	.	TRBV25-1	CASSGQVQETQYF	TGTGCCAGCAGTGGACAGGTCCAAGAGACCCAGTACTTC
.	TRBJ2-7	TRBD1	TRBV19	CASSTPGTGGDEQYF	TGTGCCAGTAGTACTCCCGGGACAGGGGGCGACGAGCAGTACTTC
.	TRBJ2-2	.	TRBV6-4	CASSPSIGAGELFF	TGTGCCAGCAGCCCATCCATAGGGGCCGGGGAGCTGTTTTTT
once	TRBJ1-1	.	TRBV7-2	CASRHRGGTEAFF	TGTGCCAGCAGGCATAGGGGTGGGACTGAAGCTTTCTTT
.	TRBJ2-3	.	TRBV12-2	CASRFRQADTQYF	TGTGCAAGTCGCTTTCGGCAGGCAGATACGCAGTATTTT
.	TRBJ2-1	TRBD1	TRBV5-5	CASSLAGGDYNEQFF	TGTGCCAGCAGCTTGGCAGGGGGCGACTACAATGAGCAGTTCTTC
.	TRBJ2-7	.	TRBV19	CASSSGLTPTYEQYF	TGTGCCAGTAGTAGCGGCCTGACGCCAACCTACGAGCAGTACTTC
.	TRBJ1-6	.	TRBV18	CASSLGQIHNSPLHF	TGTGCCAGCTCCCTTGGACAGATCCATAATTCACCCCTCCACTTT
.	TRBJ1-2	.	TRBV29-1	CSVDGFGYGYTF	TGCAGCGTAGACGGGTTTGGCTATGGCTACACCTTC
.	TRBJ1-3	.	TRBV18	CASSPQGSMGNTIYF	TGTGCCAGCTCTCCCCAGGGAAGTATGGGAAACACCATATATTTT
.	TRBJ1-1	.	TRBV7-2	CASSSLRGLEAFF	TGTGCCAGCAGCTCGCTACGGGGACTTGAAGCTTTCTTT
.	TRBJ2-3	.	TRBV4-1	CASSSRWQGTDTQYF	TGCGCCAGCAGCTCTCGTTGGCAGGGGACAGATACGCAGTATTTT